These 9 T cell receptor beta chains were all obtained from the same sample, sequenced in a study of blood T cells in healthy people across ages. A second PCR, run for roughly 7 to 11 cycles, used a sample-barcoded 5' primer plus a J-beta primer mix. TCRdb reanalysed the 5' RACE reads using MiXCR and keeps one entry per CDR3 protein. The data contain over a million distinct CDR3 sequences, 42% of them singletons. The sample comprised blood. Receptors were obtained from a woman aged 18-29 years in good health.

The chain links TRBV7-9 to TRBJ2-5; tentatively, D is TRBD2 (5 bases). Germline loops: CDR1 SEHNR, CDR2 FQNEAQ (reference sequence). V was clipped by 6 bases and J by 11 bases, with 16 bases between them. The CDR3 length is 12 residues. The CDR3 loop is CASSPGVGEQYF. The CDR3 DNA follows: TGTGCCAGCAGTCCTGGGGTCGGGGAGCAGTACTTC.

This clonotype was seen once. The rearrangement uses TRBV7-9 and TRBJ2-7, with a possible D match to TRBD2 (5 bases). V lost 2 bases to trimming and J lost 7 bases, with 18 bases between them. The CDR3 runs 15 residues. Germline-derived CDR1 and CDR2 are SEHNR and FQNEAQ (reference sequence). CDR3 nucleotide sequence: TGTGCCAGCAGCTTACGAGCGGATTCCTACAATGAGCAGTACTTC. This encodes CASSLRADSYNEQYF.

The table lists this clonotype with a few counts. This chain uses TRBV29-1 with TRBJ2-3, with 11 positions matching TRBD2. CDR1 and CDR2 from the germline V gene are SQVTM and ANQGSEA. The V segment lost 1 base and the J segment 1 base; nucleotides outside the gene matches: 1. The CDR3 extends over 15 amino acids. In nucleotides, the CDR3 is TGCAGCGTTGAAGTTAGCGGGAGGGGCACAGATACGCAGTATTTT. It is translated as CSVEVSGRGTDTQYF.

V usage is TRBV27 and J usage is TRBJ2-7; 8 bases align to TRBD1. With the DNA end fitting TRBJ2-5 better, the J assignment may be wrong. This CDR3 spans 13 amino acids. CDR1 and CDR2 (germline): MNHEY, SMNVEV (reference sequence). CDR3 sequence reads: CASSPGQVGTQYF. CDR3 nucleotide sequence: TGTGCCAGCAGTCCGGGACAGGTGGGGACCCAGTACTTC.

This clonotype was observed a single time. This CDR3 is CASSGGSSGSFDTQYF. The CDR3 coding sequence is TGTGCCAGCAGCGGAGGGAGTAGCGGGAGTTTTGATACGCAGTATTTT. The chain has TRBV7-6 and TRBJ2-3; 9 bases align to TRBD2. Germline values: CDR1 SGHVS, CDR2 FNYEAQ. With 5 bases clipped from V and 6 bases from J, the junction kept 12 bases outside the gene matches. The CDR3 is 16 amino acids. The whole variable domain, filled in from reference TRBV7-6 and TRBJ2-3, reads GAGVSQSPRYKVTKRGQDVALRCDPISGHVSLYWYRQALGQGPEFLTYFNYEAQQDKSGLPNDRFSAERPEGSISTLTIQRTEQRDSAMYRCASSGGSSGSFDTQYFGPGTRLTVL.

The J gene is TRBJ2-5, the V gene TRBV6-5, with 7 bases lining up with TRBD2. CDR1 is MNHEY and CDR2 is SVGAGI in the germline V gene. The CDR3 is made up of 16 amino acids. V shed 0 bases and J 5 bases; nucleotides not matched to a gene: 9. This CDR3 is CASSYSMFQGGETQYF. The CDR3 DNA follows: TGTGCCAGCAGTTACTCGATGTTTCAGGGAGGGGAGACCCAGTACTTC.

The rearrangement joins TRBV24-1 to TRBJ2-1; the match to TRBD2 covers 10 bases. Per germline, CDR1 KGHDR and CDR2 SFDVKD. Trimming cost V 6 bases and J 8 bases; bases outside gene matches: 15. The CDR3 sequence is 17 residues long. The CDR3 here is CATSPRLAGGALDEQFF. The CDR3 bases are TGTGCCACCAGTCCACGACTAGCGGGCGGAGCTCTGGATGAGCAGTTCTTC.

The V call is TRBV7-2, the J call TRBJ1-3, with 9 bases lining up with TRBD1. V lost 6 bases and J lost 4; bases outside the gene matches: 16. The length of the CDR3 is 18 residues. Germline V gene lookup returns CDR1 SGHTA and CDR2 FQGNSA. The CDR3 protein is CASRYTARTGESGNTIYF. CDR3 coding DNA: TGTGCCAGCAGATACACCGCACGGACAGGGGAATCGGGAAACACCATATATTTT.

The table lists this clonotype with a few counts. The chain is built from TRBV5-1 and TRBJ2-1; 14 nucleotides align to TRBD2. There are 18 residues in the CDR3. The V segment lost 4 bases and the J segment 0 bases; nucleotides outside the gene matches: 6. The V gene's germline CDR1 is SGHRS and CDR2 YFSETQ. CDR3 DNA sequence: TGCGCCAGCAGCCCGAGGACTAGCGGGGGGTTCTCCTACAATGAGCAGTTCTTC. It yields the protein CASSPRTSGGFSYNEQFF. The entire variable domain, with the rest obtained from reference TRBV5-1 and TRBJ2-1, is as follows: KAGVTQTPRYLIKTRGQQVTLSCSPISGHRSVSWYQQTPGQGLQFLFEYFSETQRNKGNFPGRFSGRQFSNSRSEMNVSTLELGDSALYLCASSPRTSGGFSYNEQFFGPGTRLTVL.